Listed here are 9 T cell receptor beta chains from one sample, sequenced in a study of monozygotic twins with inflammatory bowel disease. Each CDR3 protein gets one entry in TCRdb, which reprocessed the 5' RACE reads and gives no DNA. The table for this sample gives some 210,000 distinct CDR3 sequences. The source material was blood. All receptors come from a human donor with ulcerative colitis or Crohn's disease, or a healthy co-twin of an affected twin (not recorded which).

The CDR3 spells CSARTGLNTGELFF. The gene calls are TRBV20-1 and TRBJ2-2; the TCRdb D gene call, TRBD1, has no DNA to confirm it. The CDR3 consists of 14 residues. The germline V gene encodes CDR1 DFQATT and CDR2 SNEGSKA (reference sequence).

V and J are TRBV20-1 and TRBJ2-3; TCRdb's D gene call, TRBD2, goes unchecked for lack of DNA. CDR1 and CDR2 (germline): DFQATT, SNEGSKA (reference sequence). This CDR3 spans 14 amino acids. CDR3: CSPARASGTDTQYF.

The rearrangement uses TRBV28 and TRBJ1-2. This CDR3 region has 13 residues. Germline CDR1 and CDR2: MDHEN and SYDVKM. The CDR3 sequence: CASSGEGAAGYTF.

The chain uses TRBV7-9 and TRBJ1-1; the D gene TCRdb calls, TRBD1, cannot be checked with no DNA. CDR1 is SEHNR and CDR2 is FQNEAQ in the germline V gene (reference sequence). The CDR3 has 14 amino acids. The CDR3 spells CASSFPGMNTEAFF.

J is TRBJ1-6 and V is TRBV25-1. This CDR3 region has 13 residues. Per the germline V gene, CDR1 is MGHDK and CDR2 is SYGVNS. The CDR3 sequence is CASSPMLNSPLHF. Full variable domain (rest looked up from reference TRBV25-1 and TRBJ1-6): EADIYQTPRYLVIGTGKKITLECSQTMGHDKMYWYQQDPGMELHLIHYSYGVNSTEKGDLSSESTVSRIRTEHFPLTLESARPSHTSQYLCASSPMLNSPLHFGNGTRLTVT.

This rearrangement joins TRBV19 to TRBJ2-1; TCRdb gives TRBD2 as the D gene, but with no DNA this cannot be confirmed. The CDR3 runs 14 residues. Per the germline V gene, CDR1 is LNHDA and CDR2 is SQIVND (reference sequence). This CDR3 is CASSIPSGYNEQFF.

The chain links TRBV5-1 to TRBJ1-1; TCRdb picks TRBD1, but there is no DNA to check that call. CDR3 length equals 15 residues. Germline-derived CDR1 and CDR2 are SGHRS and YFSETQ. The CDR3 region is CASSLVGQGGTEAFF. Supplemented by reference TRBV5-1 and TRBJ1-1, the full variable domain reads KAGVTQTPRYLIKTRGQQVTLSCSPISGHRSVSWYQQTPGQGLQFLFEYFSETQRNKGNFPGRFSGRQFSNSRSEMNVSTLELGDSALYLCASSLVGQGGTEAFFGQGTRLTVV.

The chain couples TRBV12-3 or TRBV12-4 to TRBJ2-6; with no DNA, the TCRdb D assignment of TRBD1 cannot be verified. The CDR3 extends over 17 amino acids. The CDR3 sequence: CASSPGQGLSGANVLTF.

The chain links TRBV4-1 to TRBJ2-3; TCRdb returns TRBD1, unconfirmable since there is no DNA. Per the germline V gene, CDR1 is MGHRA and CDR2 is YSYEKL. This CDR3 spans 18 amino acids. The CDR3 loop reads CASSDSLRRDRAGDTQYF.